The source of this T cell receptor beta chain is a study of blood T cell repertoires in COVID-19. Across the whole study: Samples of COVID-19 (acute and convalescent) were obtained from the United States, Italy and Spain. The analysed material was cDNA or gDNA that came from T cells, B-cell-depleted T cells, or PBMCs.

This CDR3 has 15 residues. V lost 6 bases, J lost 7 bases, and 9 bases stayed unmatched. Per the germline V gene, CDR1 is MNHEY and CDR2 is SVGAGI. Original processing methods: Reference gene primer amplification yielded estimated nucleated cell counts. Sequenced by immunoSEQ multiplex PCR; TCRdb stores in-frame clones only, minus some. That table gives V, J and clone size, and the DNA gave D and trimming. This sample has 65,000 to 85,000 clones, with 90% found just once. This TCR was sampled from a human donor in a cohort sampled during active COVID-19. Source material: peripheral blood. The V gene is TRBV6-5, the J gene TRBJ2-1, with TRBD2 matching 10 bases. In DNA form, the CDR3 reads TGTGCCAGCAGATCCGGGACTAGCGAGAGGAATGAGCAGTTCTTC. Residues: CASRSGTSERNEQFF.